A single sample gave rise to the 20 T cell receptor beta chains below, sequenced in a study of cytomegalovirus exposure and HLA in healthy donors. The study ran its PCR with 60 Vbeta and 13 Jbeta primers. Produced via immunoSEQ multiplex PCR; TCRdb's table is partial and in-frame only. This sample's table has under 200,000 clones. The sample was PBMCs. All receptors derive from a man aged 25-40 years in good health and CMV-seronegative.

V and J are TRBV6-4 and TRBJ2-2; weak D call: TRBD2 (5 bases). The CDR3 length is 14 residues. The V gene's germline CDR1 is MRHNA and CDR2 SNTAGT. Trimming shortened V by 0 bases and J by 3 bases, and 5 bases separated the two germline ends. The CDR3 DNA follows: TGTGCCAGCAGTGACTCGCGGGACACCGGGGAGCTGTTTTTT. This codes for CASSDSRDTGELFF.

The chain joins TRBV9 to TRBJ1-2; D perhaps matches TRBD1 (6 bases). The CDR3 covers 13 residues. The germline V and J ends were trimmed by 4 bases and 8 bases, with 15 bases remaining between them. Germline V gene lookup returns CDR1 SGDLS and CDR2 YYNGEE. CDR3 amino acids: CASSPGTFDGYTF. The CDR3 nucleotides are TGTGCCAGCAGCCCCGGGACATTTGACGGCTACACCTTC.

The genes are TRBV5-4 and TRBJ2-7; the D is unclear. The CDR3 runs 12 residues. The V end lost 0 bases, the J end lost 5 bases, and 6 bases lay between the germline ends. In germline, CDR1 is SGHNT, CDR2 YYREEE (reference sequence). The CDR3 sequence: CASSLGANEQYF. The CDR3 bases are TGTGCCAGCAGCTTGGGCGCTAACGAGCAGTACTTC.

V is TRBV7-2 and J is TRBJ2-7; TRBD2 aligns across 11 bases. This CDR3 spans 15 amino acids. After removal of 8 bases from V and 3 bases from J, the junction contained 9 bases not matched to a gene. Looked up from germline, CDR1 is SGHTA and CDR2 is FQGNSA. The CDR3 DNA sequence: TGTGCCAGCTCCCGACTAGCGGGAAAGTTCTACGAGCAGTACTTC. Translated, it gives CASSRLAGKFYEQYF.

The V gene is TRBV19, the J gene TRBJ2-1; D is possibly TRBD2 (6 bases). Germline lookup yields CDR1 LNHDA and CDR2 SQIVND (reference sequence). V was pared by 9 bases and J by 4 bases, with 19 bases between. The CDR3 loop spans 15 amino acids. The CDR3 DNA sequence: TGTGCCAGCCGAGGGGCCAGCGGGCCTTACAATGAGCAGTTCTTC. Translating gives CASRGASGPYNEQFF.

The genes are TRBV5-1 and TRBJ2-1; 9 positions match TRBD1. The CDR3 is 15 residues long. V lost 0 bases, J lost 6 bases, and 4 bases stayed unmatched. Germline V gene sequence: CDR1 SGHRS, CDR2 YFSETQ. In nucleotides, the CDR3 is TGCGCCAGCAGCTTGGCACAGGGGGCCCCCAATGAGCAGTTCTTC. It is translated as CASSLAQGAPNEQFF.

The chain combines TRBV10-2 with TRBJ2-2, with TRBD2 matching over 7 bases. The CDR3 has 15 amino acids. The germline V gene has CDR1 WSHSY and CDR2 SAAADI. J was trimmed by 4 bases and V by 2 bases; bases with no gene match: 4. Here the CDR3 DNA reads TGCGCCAGCAGTGAGACCACTAGCGTCACCGGGGAGCTGTTTTTT. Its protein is CASSETTSVTGELFF.

CDR3 residues: CASSLVGTGGLETQYF. The CDR3 DNA reads as TGTGCCAGCAGCTTGGTGGGGACAGGGGGCCTGGAGACCCAGTACTTC. The chain links TRBV5-4 to TRBJ2-5; 12 nucleotides match TRBD1. With V trimmed by 0 bases and J by 5 bases, 5 bases remained unmatched. Germline CDR1 reads SGHNT; CDR2 reads YYREEE (reference sequence). CDR3 size: 16 residues.

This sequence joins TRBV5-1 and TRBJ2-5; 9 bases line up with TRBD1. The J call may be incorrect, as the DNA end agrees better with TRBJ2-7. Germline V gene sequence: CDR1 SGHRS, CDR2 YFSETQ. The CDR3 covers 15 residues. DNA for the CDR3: TGCGCCAGCAGTCTAAGGGGACAGGGACCCTACGAGCAGTACTTC. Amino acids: CASSLRGQGPYEQYF.

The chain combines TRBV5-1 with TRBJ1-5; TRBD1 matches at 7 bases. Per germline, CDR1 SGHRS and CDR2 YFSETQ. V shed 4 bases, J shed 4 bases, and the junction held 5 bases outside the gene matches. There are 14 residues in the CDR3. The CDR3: CASSPGQANQPQHF. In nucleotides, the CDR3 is TGCGCCAGCAGCCCTGGACAGGCGAATCAGCCCCAGCATTTT.

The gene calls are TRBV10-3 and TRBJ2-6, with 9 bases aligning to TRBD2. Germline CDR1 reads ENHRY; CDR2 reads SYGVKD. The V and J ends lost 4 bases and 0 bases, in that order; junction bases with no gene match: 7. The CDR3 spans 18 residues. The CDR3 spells CAISGLDSGSSGANVLTF. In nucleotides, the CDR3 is TGTGCCATCAGTGGGTTGGATAGCGGGAGCTCTGGGGCCAACGTCCTGACTTTC.

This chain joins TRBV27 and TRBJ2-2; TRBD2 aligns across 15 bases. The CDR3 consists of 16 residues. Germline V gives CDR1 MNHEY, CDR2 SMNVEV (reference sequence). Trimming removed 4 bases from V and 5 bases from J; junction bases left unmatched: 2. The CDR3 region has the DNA TGTGCCAGCAGTTCGGGACTAGCGGGAGGTACCGGGGAGCTGTTTTTT. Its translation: CASSSGLAGGTGELFF.

This CDR3 reads CASSGTAGGVSDTQYF. The CDR3 DNA reads as TGTGCCAGCAGCGGTACAGCAGGCGGGGTGTCAGATACGCAGTATTTT. The chain has TRBV9 and TRBJ2-3; the D gene is possibly TRBD2 (6 bases). Germline assignment: CDR1 SGDLS and CDR2 YYNGEE. V dropped 3 bases and J dropped 4 bases, with 18 bases sitting between them. CDR3 length: 16 residues.

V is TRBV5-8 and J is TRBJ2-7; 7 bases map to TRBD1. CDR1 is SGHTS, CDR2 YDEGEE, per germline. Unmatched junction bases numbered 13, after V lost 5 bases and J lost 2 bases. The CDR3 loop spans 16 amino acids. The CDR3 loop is CASSKGQAGWTYEQYF. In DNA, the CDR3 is TGTGCCAGCAGTAAAGGACAGGCCGGGTGGACCTACGAGCAGTACTTC.

CDR3 nucleotides: TGTGCCAGCAGTACCCGGACAGGGGACTTTGAAAAACTGTTTTTT. Residues: CASSTRTGDFEKLFF. The chain joins TRBV28 to TRBJ1-4; 9 nucleotides line up with TRBD1. The length of the CDR3 is 15 residues. The V gene end was trimmed by 5 bases and the J gene end by 7 bases; junction bases not matched to a gene: 8. Germline loops: CDR1 MDHEN, CDR2 SYDVKM.

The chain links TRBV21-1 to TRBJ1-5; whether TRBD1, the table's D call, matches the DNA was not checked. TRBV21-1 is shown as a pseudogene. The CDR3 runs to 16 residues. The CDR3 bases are TGTGCCAGCAGCAAAGTTAGGCAGGATAGCAATCAGCCCCAGCATTTT. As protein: CASSKVRQDSNQPQHF.

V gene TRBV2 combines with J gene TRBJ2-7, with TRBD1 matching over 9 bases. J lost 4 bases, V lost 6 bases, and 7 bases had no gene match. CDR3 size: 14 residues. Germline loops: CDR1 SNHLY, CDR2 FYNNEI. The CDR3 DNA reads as TGTGCCAGCAGATGGGGACAGGGCGAGTACGAGCAGTACTTC. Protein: CASRWGQGEYEQYF.

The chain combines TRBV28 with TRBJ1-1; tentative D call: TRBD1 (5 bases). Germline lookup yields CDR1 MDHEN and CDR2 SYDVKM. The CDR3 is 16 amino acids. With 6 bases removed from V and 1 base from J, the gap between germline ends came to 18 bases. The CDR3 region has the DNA TGTGCCAGCAGGGCCCAAGCCCCAAGGGGGAACACTGAAGCTTTCTTT. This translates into CASRAQAPRGNTEAFF.

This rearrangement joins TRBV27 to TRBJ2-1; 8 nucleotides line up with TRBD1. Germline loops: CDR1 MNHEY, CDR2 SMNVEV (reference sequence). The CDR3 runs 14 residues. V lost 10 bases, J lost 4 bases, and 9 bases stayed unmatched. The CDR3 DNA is TGTGCCACCGCCCACAGGGGGTCTTACAATGAGCAGTTCTTC. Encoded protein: CATAHRGSYNEQFF.

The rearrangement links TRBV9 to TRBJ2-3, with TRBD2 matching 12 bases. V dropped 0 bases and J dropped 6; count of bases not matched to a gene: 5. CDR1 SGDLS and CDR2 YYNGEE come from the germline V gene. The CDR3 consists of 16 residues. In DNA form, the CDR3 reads TGTGCCAGCAGCGTAGGACTAGCGGGAGATGATGATACGCAGTATTTT. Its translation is CASSVGLAGDDDTQYF.